The TCR beta chain under discussion was sequenced for a study of identical twins. TCRdb processed the 5' RACE reads anew with MiXCR; each CDR3 protein has one entry. The data hold a few hundred thousand distinct CDR3 sequences, with roughly 15% observed a single time. V lost 3 bases, J lost 5 bases, and 8 bases lay in between. This CDR3 has 13 amino acids. CDR1 and CDR2 from the germline V gene are MRHNA and SNTAGT. This sample was shared with a second study, whose subject was yellow fever vaccine responses in identical twins.

The TCR comes from a young woman in good health. This chain joins TRBV6-4 and TRBJ2-1; D is unresolved. Sequencing was done on a sample of CD4+ T cells sorted from blood. The DNA for the CDR3 is TGTGCCAGCAGTGAAGGCAGAAACAATGAGCAGTTCTTC. It codes for CASSEGRNNEQFF.